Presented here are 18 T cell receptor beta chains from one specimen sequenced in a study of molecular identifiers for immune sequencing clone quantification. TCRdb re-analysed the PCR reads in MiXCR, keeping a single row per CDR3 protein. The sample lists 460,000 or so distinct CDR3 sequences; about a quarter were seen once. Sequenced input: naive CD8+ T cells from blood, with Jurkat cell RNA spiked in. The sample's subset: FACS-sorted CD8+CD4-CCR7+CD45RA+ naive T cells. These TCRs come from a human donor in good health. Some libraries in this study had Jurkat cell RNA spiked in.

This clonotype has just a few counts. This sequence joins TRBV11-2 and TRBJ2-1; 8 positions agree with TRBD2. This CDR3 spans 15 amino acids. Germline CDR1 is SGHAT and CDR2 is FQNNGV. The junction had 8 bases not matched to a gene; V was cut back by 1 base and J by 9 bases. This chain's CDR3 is CASSLGVAGSPEQFF. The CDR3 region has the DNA TGTGCCAGCAGCTTAGGGGTAGCGGGGTCTCCTGAGCAGTTCTTC.

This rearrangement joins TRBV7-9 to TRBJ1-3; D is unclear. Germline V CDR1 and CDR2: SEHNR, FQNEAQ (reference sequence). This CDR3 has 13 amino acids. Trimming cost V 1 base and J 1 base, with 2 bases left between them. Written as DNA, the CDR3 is TGTGCCAGCAGCTTAGTGTCTGGAAACACCATATATTTT. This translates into CASSLVSGNTIYF.

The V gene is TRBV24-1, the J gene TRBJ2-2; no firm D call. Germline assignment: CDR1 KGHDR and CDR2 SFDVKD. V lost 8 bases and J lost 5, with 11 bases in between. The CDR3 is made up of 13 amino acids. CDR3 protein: CATMDAETGELFF. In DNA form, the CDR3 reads TGTGCCACCATGGACGCGGAGACCGGGGAGCTGTTTTTT.

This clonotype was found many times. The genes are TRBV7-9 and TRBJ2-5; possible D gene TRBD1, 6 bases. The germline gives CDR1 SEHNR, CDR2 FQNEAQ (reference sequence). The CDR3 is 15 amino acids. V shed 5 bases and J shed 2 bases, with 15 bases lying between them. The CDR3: CASSMSGTLQETQYF. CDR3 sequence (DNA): TGTGCCAGCAGCATGTCCGGGACATTACAAGAGACCCAGTACTTC.

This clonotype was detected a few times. CDR3 amino acids: CASSQETGGVLFNEQFF. In nucleotides, the CDR3 is TGTGCCAGCAGCCAAGAAACAGGTGGCGTATTGTTCAATGAGCAGTTCTTC. This rearrangement joins TRBV3-1 to TRBJ2-1, with D perhaps TRBD1 (5 bases). This CDR3 is built from 17 residues. The germline CDR1 and CDR2 sequences are LGHDT and YNNKEL (reference sequence). V was pared by 0 bases and J by 6 bases, with 18 bases between.

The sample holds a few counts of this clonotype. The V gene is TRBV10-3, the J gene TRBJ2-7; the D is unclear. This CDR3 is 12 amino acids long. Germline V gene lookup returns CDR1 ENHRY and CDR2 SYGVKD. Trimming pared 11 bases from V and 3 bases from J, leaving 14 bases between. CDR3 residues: CAAHGSSYEQYF. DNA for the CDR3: TGTGCCGCCCATGGTTCGAGCTACGAGCAGTACTTC.

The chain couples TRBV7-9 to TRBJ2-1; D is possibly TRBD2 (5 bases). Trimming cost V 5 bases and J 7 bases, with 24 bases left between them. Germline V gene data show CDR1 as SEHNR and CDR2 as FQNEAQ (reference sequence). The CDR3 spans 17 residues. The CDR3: CASSPLVNSGEKNEQFF. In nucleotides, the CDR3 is TGTGCCAGCAGCCCACTCGTAAACAGCGGAGAGAAGAATGAGCAGTTCTTC.

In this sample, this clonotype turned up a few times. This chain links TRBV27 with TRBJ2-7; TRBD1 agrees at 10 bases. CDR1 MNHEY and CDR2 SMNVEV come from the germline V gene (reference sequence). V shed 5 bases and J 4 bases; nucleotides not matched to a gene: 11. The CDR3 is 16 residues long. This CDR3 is CASSPTGGWVEYEQYF. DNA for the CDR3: TGTGCCAGCAGTCCGACAGGGGGCTGGGTTGAGTACGAGCAGTACTTC.

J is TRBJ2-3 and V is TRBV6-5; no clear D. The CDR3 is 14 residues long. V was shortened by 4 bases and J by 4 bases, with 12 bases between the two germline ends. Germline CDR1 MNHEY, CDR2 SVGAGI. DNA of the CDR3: TGTGCCAGCAGTTTGGGCGGTCACGCAGATACGCAGTATTTT. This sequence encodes CASSLGGHADTQYF.

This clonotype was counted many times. CDR3 nucleotide sequence: TGCGCCAGCAGCCAGGGGACTAGCAGGTACAATGAGCAGTTCTTC. Encoded protein: CASSQGTSRYNEQFF. The chain couples TRBV4-3 to TRBJ2-1, with TRBD2 identical over 9 bases. CDR3 size: 15 residues. Germline CDR1 LGHNA, CDR2 YSLEER. V lost 3 bases and J lost 4; bases outside the gene matches: 4.

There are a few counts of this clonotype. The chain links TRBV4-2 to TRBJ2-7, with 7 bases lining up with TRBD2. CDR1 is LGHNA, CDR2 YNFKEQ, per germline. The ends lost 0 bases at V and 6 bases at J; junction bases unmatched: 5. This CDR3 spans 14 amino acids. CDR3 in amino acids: CASSQEGRESEQYF. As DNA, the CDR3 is TGTGCCAGCAGCCAAGAGGGGCGGGAGAGCGAGCAGTACTTC.

The CDR3 protein is CASSPGTGRDTEAFF. The CDR3 DNA reads as TGTGCCAGCAGCCCGGGGACGGGGAGGGACACTGAAGCTTTCTTT. This sequence joins TRBV5-8 and TRBJ1-1, with D perhaps matching TRBD1 (5 bases). This CDR3 contains 15 residues. V shed 4 bases and J shed 3 bases, with 16 bases lying between them. CDR1 is SGHTS and CDR2 is YDEGEE in the germline V gene.

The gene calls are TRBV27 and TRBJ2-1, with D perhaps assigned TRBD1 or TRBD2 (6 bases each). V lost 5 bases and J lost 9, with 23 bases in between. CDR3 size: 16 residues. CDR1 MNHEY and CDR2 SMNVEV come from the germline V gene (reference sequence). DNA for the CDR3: TGTGCCAGCAGTATAAGTGGGGGGCAGTATGAGGGTGAGCAGTTCTTC. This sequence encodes CASSISGGQYEGEQFF.

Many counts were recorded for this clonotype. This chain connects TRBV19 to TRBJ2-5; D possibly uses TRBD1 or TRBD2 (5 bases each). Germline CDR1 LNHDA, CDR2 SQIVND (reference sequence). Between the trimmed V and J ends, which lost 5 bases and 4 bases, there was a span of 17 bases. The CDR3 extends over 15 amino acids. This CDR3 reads CASSLGTFGGETQYF. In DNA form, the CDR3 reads TGTGCCAGTAGTCTCGGGACCTTCGGAGGAGAGACCCAGTACTTC.

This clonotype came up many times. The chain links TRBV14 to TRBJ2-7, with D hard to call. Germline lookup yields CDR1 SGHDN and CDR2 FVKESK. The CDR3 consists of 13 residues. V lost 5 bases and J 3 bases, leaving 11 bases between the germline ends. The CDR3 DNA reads TGTGCCAGCAGCTTCGAGCGAAACTACGAGCAGTACTTC. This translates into CASSFERNYEQYF.

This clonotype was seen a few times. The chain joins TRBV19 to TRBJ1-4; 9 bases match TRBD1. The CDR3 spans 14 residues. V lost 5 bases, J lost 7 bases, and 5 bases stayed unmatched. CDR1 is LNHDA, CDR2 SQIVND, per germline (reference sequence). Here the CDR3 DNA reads TGTGCCAGTAGTGCCGGGACAGGGTCTGAAAAACTGTTTTTT. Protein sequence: CASSAGTGSEKLFF.

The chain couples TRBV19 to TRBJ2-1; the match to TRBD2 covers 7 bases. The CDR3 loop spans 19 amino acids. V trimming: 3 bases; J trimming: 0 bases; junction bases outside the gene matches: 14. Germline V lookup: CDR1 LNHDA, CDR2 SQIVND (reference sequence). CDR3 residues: CASSIWSPSGPISYNEQFF. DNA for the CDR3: TGTGCCAGTAGTATTTGGTCGCCTAGCGGACCAATCTCCTACAATGAGCAGTTCTTC.

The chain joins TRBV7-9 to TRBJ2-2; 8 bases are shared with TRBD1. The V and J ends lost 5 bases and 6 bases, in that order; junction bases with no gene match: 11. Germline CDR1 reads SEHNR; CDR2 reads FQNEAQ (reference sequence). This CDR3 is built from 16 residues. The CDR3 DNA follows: TGTGCCAGCAGCCCAACCGGGACAGGAAACGCCGGGGAGCTGTTTTTT. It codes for CASSPTGTGNAGELFF.